This passage covers 7 T cell receptor beta chains from one sample sequenced in a study of blood T cell repertoires in COVID-19. Some clones are missing from TCRdb's copy, which holds only in-frame ones; the method was immunoSEQ multiplex PCR. This repertoire shows about 320,000 clones, more than 70% found once; its top ten account for under 2%. What was sequenced was peripheral blood. Source of these receptors: a woman in her 50s with acute or convalescent COVID-19.

This rearrangement joins TRBV28 to TRBJ2-7, with D perhaps matching TRBD1 (5 bases). The germline V and J ends were trimmed by 5 bases and 6 bases, with 8 bases remaining between them. The germline CDR1 and CDR2 sequences are MDHEN and SYDVKM. The CDR3 length is 11 residues. The CDR3 DNA is TGTGCCAGCAGTCCCCAGGGCGAGCAGTACTTC. Translating gives CASSPQGEQYF.

The rearrangement joins TRBV27 to TRBJ2-7, with D uncertain. This CDR3 spans 13 amino acids. From germline, CDR1 is MNHEY and CDR2 SMNVEV (reference sequence). V was pared by 8 bases and J by 3 bases, with 14 bases between. Here the CDR3 DNA reads TGTGCCAGCTCTCCTAGAGCGATCTACGAGCAGTACTTC. This sequence encodes CASSPRAIYEQYF.

This chain joins TRBV6-5 and TRBJ1-2; D call uncertain. The germline V and J ends were trimmed by 6 bases and 4 bases, with 15 bases remaining between them. Germline V gives CDR1 MNHEY, CDR2 SVGAGI. The CDR3 has 14 residues. CDR3 DNA: TGTGCCAGCAGCACCACACACCATGGCTATGGCTACACCTTC. Its protein product is CASSTTHHGYGYTF.

The chain has TRBV4-3 and TRBJ1-6; weak D call: TRBD1 (6 bases). V was shortened by 0 bases and J by 5 bases, with 17 bases between the two germline ends. This CDR3 is 18 amino acids long. CDR1 and CDR2 (germline): LGHNA, YSLEER. The CDR3 sequence: CASSQDRFAAGDNSPLHF. In nucleotides, the CDR3 is TGCGCCAGCAGCCAAGATAGGTTCGCGGCAGGGGATAATTCACCCCTCCACTTT.

This rearrangement joins TRBV3-1 (or the pseudogene TRBV3-2) to TRBJ1-1, with a tentative D call TRBD1 (6 bases). CDR3 size: 17 residues. The germline V gene encodes CDR1 LGHDT and CDR2 YNNKEL (reference sequence). Trimming stripped 1 base from V and 2 bases from J, with 17 bases between. The CDR3 here is CASSQARSGQLNTEAFF. For the CDR3, the DNA is TGTGCCAGCAGCCAAGCACGGTCAGGACAGCTAAACACTGAAGCTTTCTTT.

The gene calls are TRBV25-1 and TRBJ2-3, with 10 bases identical to TRBD2. V lost 6 bases to trimming and J lost 5 bases; unmatched junction nucleotides: 8. The CDR3 spans 15 residues. Per germline, CDR1 MGHDK and CDR2 SYGVNS. CDR3: CASRAAGGPIDTQYF. CDR3 DNA: TGTGCCAGCAGGGCAGCGGGAGGGCCGATAGATACGCAGTATTTT.

This sequence joins TRBV3-1 (or the pseudogene TRBV3-2) and TRBJ2-1; TRBD2 agrees at 8 bases. The germline V gene encodes CDR1 LGHDT and CDR2 YNNKEL (reference sequence). The CDR3 has 14 residues. The ends lost 4 bases at V and 8 bases at J; junction bases unmatched: 7. The CDR3 DNA sequence: TGTGCCAGCAGCCCGATAGCGGGATCGGATGAGCAGTTCTTC. Amino acids: CASSPIAGSDEQFF.